This T cell receptor beta chain was identified in a study of T cell responses to AZD1222 COVID-19 vaccine. For the study at large: Doses given second, at about 4 or about 12 weeks, were pooled.

To note about this clone: Its antigen is currently unknown.

TCRdb's table, derived via immunoSEQ multiplex PCR, lists solely in-frame clones and lacks some. The data show roughly 130,000 clones, approximately 90% seen once. Whole-study findings and limits: Sampling captured repertoires only after the peak T cell response. The study found vaccine-associated CD4 TCRs spanning spike, dominant at 160-218 and 743-854. Following two doses of AZD1222, Spike-specific TCR breadth and depth rose.

Germline values: CDR1 KGHSH, CDR2 LQKENI. V was shortened by 3 bases and J by 4 bases, with 15 bases between the two germline ends. The CDR3 is made up of 15 amino acids. The clonotype was recovered from an adult in good health. The chain combines TRBV18 with TRBJ1-2, with D possibly matching TRBD1 (6 bases). Material: peripheral blood, obtained on day 0 of AZD1222 vaccination. CDR3 coding DNA: TGTGCCAGCTCACCCCCGACAGGCCGCACCTATGGCTACACCTTC. It encodes CASSPPTGRTYGYTF.